These 18 T cell receptor beta chains were sequenced from one sample in a study of response to subunit inactivated influenza vaccine. In TCRdb, the RT-PCR reads were re-called with MiXCR into one record per CDR3 protein. Of approximately 730,000 distinct CDR3 sequences in the sample, approximately 15% are singletons; the top ten hold 6.5% to 8.5%. This specimen consisted of PBMCs from blood, obtained around 14 days before vaccination. The receptors come from a middle-aged man who received an inactivated influenza vaccine.

V gene TRBV7-8 combines with J gene TRBJ2-4; D is tentatively TRBD1 or TRBD2 (5 bases each). In germline, CDR1 is SGHVS, CDR2 FQNEAQ. This CDR3 comprises 20 residues. V lost 5 bases and J 0 bases, leaving 26 bases between the germline ends. In DNA, the CDR3 is TGTGCCAGCAGCCCACGACCGGGGCTACGAGGGCTCGGAGCCAAAAACATTCAGTACTTC. This codes for CASSPRPGLRGLGAKNIQYF.

This clonotype has more than one count but fewer than ten. The CDR3 DNA is TGCGCCAGCAACCAGGGACAGCCACGTAACGAGCAGTACTTC. Residues: CASNQGQPRNEQYF. V and J are TRBV5-1 and TRBJ2-7, with 7 nucleotides matching TRBD1. The CDR3 spans 14 residues. Germline CDR1 reads SGHRS; CDR2 reads YFSETQ. Trimming took 6 bases from V and 5 from J; bases not matched to a gene: 11.

Only a few counts were recorded for this clonotype. The chain joins TRBV27 to TRBJ1-5; possibly TRBD1 for D (5 bases). Trimming pared 5 bases from V and 5 bases from J, leaving 19 bases between. Germline loops: CDR1 MNHEY, CDR2 SMNVEV (reference sequence). The CDR3 is 16 amino acids. The CDR3, as DNA: TGTGCCAGCAGTCGGTTTGCTGACAGAAGAGATCAGCCCCAGCATTTT. It yields the protein CASSRFADRRDQPQHF.

The chain carries TRBV7-9 and TRBJ2-2, with 7 bases aligning to TRBD1. V shed 4 bases and J 5 bases; nucleotides not matched to a gene: 7. CDR3 size: 15 residues. Looked up from germline, CDR1 is SEHNR and CDR2 is FQNEAQ (reference sequence). DNA of the CDR3: TGTGCCAGCAGCTATCAATCGACAGGGACCGGGGAGCTGTTTTTT. Its translation: CASSYQSTGTGELFF.

This clonotype was counted a few times. The chain uses TRBV20-1 and TRBJ2-7, with a possible D match to TRBD2 (6 bases). CDR3 length equals 14 residues. The V end was cut by 2 bases, the J end by 3 bases, with 14 bases between. The germline gives CDR1 DFQATT, CDR2 SNEGSKA (reference sequence). CDR3 nucleotide sequence: TGCAGTGCTAGAAATAATCGGGGAGGCTACGAGCAGTACTTC. It is translated as CSARNNRGGYEQYF.

In this sample, this clonotype turned up many times. V and J are TRBV29-1 and TRBJ2-1, with a possible D match to TRBD1 (6 bases). The V gene's germline CDR1 is SQVTM and CDR2 ANQGSEA. The V end lost 7 bases, the J end lost 7 bases, and 20 bases lay between the germline ends. The CDR3 is 14 amino acids. CDR3 in DNA: TGCAGCGCAAACAGACGGACAGTACTGAATGAGCAGTTCTTC. It is translated as CSANRRTVLNEQFF.

V and J are TRBV6-2 or TRBV6-3 and TRBJ2-2; possibly TRBD1 for D (6 bases). Germline CDR1 is MNHEY and CDR2 is SVGEGT. The CDR3 spans 14 residues. V was shortened by 6 bases and J by 6 bases, with 14 bases between the two germline ends. CDR3 nucleotides: TGTGCCAGCAGCAACCCAGACAGGCCCGGGGAGCTGTTTTTT. Its protein is CASSNPDRPGELFF.

The chain's CDR3 is CASSQEGGVGKTQYF. The CDR3 DNA reads TGTGCCAGCAGCCAAGAAGGAGGGGTGGGAAAGACCCAGTACTTC. The rearrangement links TRBV3-1 to TRBJ2-5; TRBD2 is a possible D gene (6 bases). This CDR3 contains 15 residues. The germline V gene has CDR1 LGHDT and CDR2 YNNKEL (reference sequence). The germline V and J ends were trimmed by 0 bases and 6 bases, with 14 bases remaining between them.

This clonotype was seen many times. The chain links TRBV29-1 to TRBJ2-7; 9 bases align to TRBD1. This CDR3 has 12 amino acids. V lost 7 bases, J lost 5 bases, and 6 bases stayed unmatched. The germline V gene has CDR1 SQVTM and CDR2 ANQGSEA. The CDR3 protein is CSAGTGSDEQYF. CDR3 sequence (DNA): TGCAGCGCCGGGACAGGGTCCGACGAGCAGTACTTC.

The chain carries TRBV10-3 and TRBJ2-7; 8 bases align to TRBD2. CDR3 length: 15 residues. Germline V gives CDR1 ENHRY, CDR2 SYGVKD. V gave up 2 bases and J gave up 0 bases; unmatched junction bases: 3. The CDR3 spells CAISEASGLSYEQYF. The CDR3 DNA is TGTGCCATCAGTGAGGCTAGCGGGCTCTCCTACGAGCAGTACTTC.

This chain joins TRBV12-3 or TRBV12-4 and TRBJ2-7; 9 positions agree with TRBD1. V trimming: 7 bases; J trimming: 1 base; junction bases outside the gene matches: 5. CDR3 length: 14 residues. DNA of the CDR3: TGTGCCAGCACCTTGACAGGGGGTTCCTACGAGCAGTACTTC. It translates to CASTLTGGSYEQYF.

This clonotype was seen a single time. The V and J genes are TRBV6-1 and TRBJ2-2; 7 bases agree with TRBD1. This CDR3 has 15 residues. Germline trimming cut 5 bases from V and 2 bases from J; bases unmatched to any gene: 5. Germline loops: CDR1 MNHNS, CDR2 SASEGT. For the CDR3, the DNA is TGTGCCAGCAGTAAGACAGGGATAAACACCGGGGAGCTGTTTTTT. Translated, it gives CASSKTGINTGELFF.

The chain is built from TRBV12-3 or TRBV12-4 and TRBJ2-5; 12 bases align to TRBD2. The CDR3 spans 17 residues. The junction had 6 bases not matched to a gene; V was cut back by 4 bases and J by 0 bases. CDR3 nucleotides: TGTGCCAGCAGTTCCTCGACTAGCGGGGGCGACCAAGAGACCCAGTACTTC. Protein product: CASSSSTSGGDQETQYF.

The genes are TRBV9 and TRBJ1-1; possibly TRBD1 for D (6 bases). CDR3 length: 15 residues. The germline gives CDR1 SGDLS, CDR2 YYNGEE. V was cut by 3 bases and J by 7 bases, with 19 bases left in between. This CDR3 is CASSGKQGPTGEAFF. The CDR3 DNA sequence: TGTGCCAGCAGCGGGAAACAGGGACCGACAGGTGAAGCTTTCTTT.

This clonotype has a handful of counts. This rearrangement joins TRBV15 to TRBJ2-7, with 10 bases that match TRBD2. The CDR3 is 14 amino acids. The V segment lost 1 base and the J segment 3 bases; nucleotides outside the gene matches: 0. Germline loops: CDR1 LNHNV, CDR2 YYDKDF (reference sequence). CDR3 nucleotide sequence: TGTGCCACCAGCAGAGTAGCGGGAGGCTACGAGCAGTACTTC. It translates to CATSRVAGGYEQYF.

The chain combines TRBV7-8 with TRBJ2-3; the D call may be TRBD1 or TRBD2 (6 bases each). Trimming removed 3 bases at V and 0 bases at J, with 16 bases between. This CDR3 region has 17 residues. Looked up from germline, CDR1 is SGHVS and CDR2 is FQNEAQ. The CDR3 DNA sequence: TGTGCCAGCAGCTTTAGATTGACGGGGGCCAGCACAGATACGCAGTATTTT. Its translation is CASSFRLTGASTDTQYF.

This clonotype appeared many times. This sequence joins TRBV28 and TRBJ2-1; D not certain. Germline-derived CDR1 and CDR2 are MDHEN and SYDVKM. This CDR3 has 12 residues. V was clipped by 5 bases and J by 9 bases, with 11 bases between them. CDR3 residues: CASSPPAGEQFF. Written as DNA, the CDR3 is TGTGCCAGCAGTCCCCCAGCCGGTGAGCAGTTCTTC.

V usage is TRBV24-1 and J usage is TRBJ2-3, with 9 bases lining up with TRBD2. Germline V gene lookup returns CDR1 KGHDR and CDR2 SFDVKD. The CDR3 runs to 15 residues. Losses at the gene ends were 5 bases for V and 2 bases for J; bases not matched to a gene: 4. CDR3 nucleotides: TGTGCCACCAGTGGTGTAGCGGGGGACACAGATACGCAGTATTTT. Its translation is CATSGVAGDTDTQYF.